The entry that follows covers one TCR beta chain sequence. Per germline, CDR1 MGHDK and CDR2 SYGVNS. The CDR3 totals 17 residues. The ends lost 2 bases at V and 5 bases at J; junction bases unmatched: 12. How the authors handled the data: Estimation of nucleated cell counts relied on the amplification of reference gene primers. The repertoire was sequenced with immunoSEQ multiplex PCR; TCRdb's copy has only in-frame clones and lacks some. V and J calls plus clone size are reproduced from that table; the DNA served to infer D and trimming. The repertoire holds under 200,000 clones, with about 88% as singletons. These data originate in a study of blood T cell repertoires in COVID-19. In the study overall: Samples representing acute and convalescent COVID-19 were sourced from the United States, Italy and Spain.

The specimen sequenced was peripheral blood. This receptor was identified in a man aged 55 to 69 with acute or convalescent COVID-19. V and J are TRBV25-1 and TRBJ2-5; TRBD2 agrees at 9 bases. CDR3 region: CASSERAGGSLGETQYF. The DNA of the CDR3 is TGTGCCAGCAGTGAACGGGCGGGAGGGTCCCTAGGGGAGACCCAGTACTTC. The entire variable domain, with the rest obtained from reference TRBV25-1 and TRBJ2-5, is as follows: EADIYQTPRYLVIGTGKKITLECSQTMGHDKMYWYQQDPGMELHLIHYSYGVNSTEKGDLSSESTVSRIRTEHFPLTLESARPSHTSQYLCASSERAGGSLGETQYFGPGTRLLVL.